What follows is one T cell receptor (beta chain) and its context. Antigen specificity is unknown. Other nucleotide sequences in the sample specify the same CDR3. These data originate in a study of multiple sclerosis patients with progressive multifocal leukoencephalopathy. TCRdb's table, derived via immunoSEQ multiplex PCR, lists solely in-frame clones and lacks some. The data contain 24,000 or so clones, approximately 90% of them singletons. Findings and limits, study-wide: Less diverse TRB repertoires were suggested in most PML patients. No common TRBV or TRBJ usage or pairing appeared at PML.

Trimming removed 6 bases from V and 5 bases from J; junction bases left unmatched: 5. In germline, CDR1 is MNHNY, CDR2 SVGAGI (reference sequence). The length of the CDR3 is 13 residues. Time point defined: around 13 months of natalizumab therapy. The control group, sampled over time, had multiple sclerosis, received natalizumab and did not develop PML. All patients had prior interferon beta, and all PML patients were female. This rearrangement joins TRBV6-6 to TRBJ2-5, with TRBD1 identical over 8 bases. The sequence came from a man younger than 40 with multiple sclerosis. This specimen consisted of PBMCs, obtained from a patient treated with natalizumab. The CDR3 sequence: CASRPTGEETQYF. For the CDR3, the DNA is TGTGCCAGCAGGCCGACAGGGGAGGAGACCCAGTACTTC.